The present T cell receptor beta chain was sequenced within a study of vaccination and CD4 T cells after COVID-19. Concerning this clonotype itself: Its target is not known.

Deletions cut 4 bases from V and 7 bases from J, with 8 bases between. The germline V gene has CDR1 LGHNA and CDR2 YSLEER. The CDR3 sequence is 12 residues long. The treatment: roughly 11-day PBMC culture with coronavirus spike peptide pools or control peptides (ViraFEST assay). Cultured CD4+ T-cell DNA underwent Oncomine TCR Beta short-read sequencing. TCRdb called the PCR reads again in MiXCR, with one record for every CDR3 protein. Among 13,000 to 15,000 distinct CDR3 sequences listed, roughly 43% were seen once. The receptor comes from a human donor with COVID-19. The sequenced sample was cultured CD4+ T cells from blood. The chain employs TRBV4-3 and TRBJ2-1; unclear D gene. For the CDR3, the DNA is TGCGCCAGCAGCCGTACCCGGAATGAGCAGTTCTTC. This translates into CASSRTRNEQFF.